A selection of T cell receptor beta chains follows, all from one sample in a study of PD-1 blockade in classical Hodgkin lymphoma. Assay: immunoSEQ multiplex PCR; the TCRdb copy retains only in-frame clones and omits some. This table has about 93,000 clones, around 78% appearing once. The specimen was peripheral blood mononuclear cells (PBMCs), collected before the fourth cycle of nivolumab. Receptors were obtained from a human donor with classical Hodgkin lymphoma. Both conserved end residues are trimmed from each CDR3. Fields, in order: J gene, V gene, CDR3 protein.

J gene: TRBJ2-7; V gene: TRBV5-4; CDR3 protein: ASSLGQGAYEQY
J gene: TRBJ1-6; V gene: TRBV4-1; CDR3 protein: ASSQDIGGRMYNSPLH
J gene: TRBJ1-2; V gene: TRBV7-9; CDR3 protein: ASSPSTGFYGYT
J gene: TRBJ2-3; V gene: TRBV19; CDR3 protein: ASSIDAGTSGSTDTQY
J gene: TRBJ2-4; V gene: TRBV30; CDR3 protein: AWSSGNLAKNIQY
J gene: TRBJ2-5; V gene: TRBV30; CDR3 protein: AWGGRTSFQETQY
J gene: TRBJ1-2; V gene: TRBV2; CDR3 protein: ASSGANYGYT
J gene: TRBJ2-3; V gene: TRBV18; CDR3 protein: ASSPPGQRTDTQY
J gene: TRBJ1-2; V gene: TRBV6-1; CDR3 protein: ASSAGGQGWNYGYT
J gene: TRBJ1-2; V gene: TRBV21-1; CDR3 protein: ASKGAGGFGYT
J gene: TRBJ2-7; V gene: TRBV29-1; CDR3 protein: SVGGRAYEQY
J gene: TRBJ1-5; V gene: TRBV15; CDR3 protein: ATSTGDNVYQPQH
J gene: TRBJ1-6; V gene: TRBV27; CDR3 protein: ASSFTQDSRSPYNSPLH
J gene: TRBJ1-2; V gene: TRBV19; CDR3 protein: ASSMDRATGYT
J gene: TRBJ1-2; V gene: TRBV11-1; CDR3 protein: ASSFDRDTVGYT
J gene: TRBJ1-1; V gene: TRBV19; CDR3 protein: ASSMGGANTEAF
J gene: TRBJ1-2; V gene: TRBV5-1; CDR3 protein: ASSFEGSYGYT
J gene: TRBJ2-7; V gene: TRBV7-2; CDR3 protein: ASSLDGGSYEQY
J gene: TRBJ1-1; V gene: TRBV27; CDR3 protein: ASSGQLNTEAF
J gene: TRBJ2-7; V gene: TRBV7-6; CDR3 protein: ASSSDRTSYEQY
J gene: TRBJ2-1; V gene: TRBV18; CDR3 protein: ASSPGVPPYNEQF
J gene: TRBJ2-1; V gene: TRBV2; CDR3 protein: ASSGTSGTYNEQF
J gene: TRBJ1-2; V gene: TRBV5-4; CDR3 protein: ASSLRQLNYGYT
J gene: TRBJ2-4; V gene: TRBV19; CDR3 protein: ASSTRQYPLAKNIQY
J gene: TRBJ1-1; V gene: TRBV5-1; CDR3 protein: ASSLAGTRNTEAF
J gene: TRBJ2-1; V gene: TRBV29-1; CDR3 protein: SLREGNEQF
J gene: TRBJ1-1; V gene: TRBV7-3; CDR3 protein: ASSPSTGLYTEAF
J gene: TRBJ1-3; V gene: TRBV5-1; CDR3 protein: ASSLGQGIIGNTIY
J gene: TRBJ2-1; V gene: TRBV27; CDR3 protein: ASSLSIGTSRNNEQF
J gene: TRBJ2-4; V gene: TRBV6-5; CDR3 protein: ASSPGSRDIQY
J gene: TRBJ2-1; V gene: TRBV28; CDR3 protein: ASSSRDLYEQF
J gene: TRBJ1-1; V gene: TRBV7-8; CDR3 protein: ASSLVRTGVFGTEAF